This T cell receptor (beta chain) was recovered during a study of T cell responses to AZD1222 COVID-19 vaccine (TCRdb year 2021). Regarding the research as a whole: TCR sequencing was performed for 230 to 250 trial participants, of whom 207 were given two doses of AZD1222 and roughly 25 were given two doses of MenACWY control vaccine. Trial participants were enrolled by age into 18-55, 56-69 and 70-plus year subgroups, with approximately 160, 26 and 62 TCR-sequenced participants respectively. The paper's findings and limits, for the study overall: Participants were mostly white British, with more females than males. The authors suggested clonal diversity may have been underestimated. In the small 56-69-year group, the increase in depth fell short of significance, most likely because of low power. Nearly half of unique spike-specific TCRs reportedly recognized epitopes outside regions mutated in the B.1.351 and B.1.1.7 variants. After two AZD1222 doses, both the breadth and the depth of spike-specific TCRs were significantly higher than at day 0 and than in MenACWY recipients. Because no day 14 peak-response samples were available, the repertoires could be characterized only after the peak T cell response. Conclusions about previously exposed vaccinees are limited because only a handful of AZD1222 recipients were SARS-CoV-2 seropositive at baseline. CD4 TCRs associated with the vaccine covered the entire spike protein, and the dominant responses were in regions 160-218 and 743-854.

The CDR3 regions of human TCRbeta chains were subjected to immunosequencing. The study's own analysis went as follows. Repertoire TCRs were matched against a reference library of SARS-CoV-2-specific TCRs generated with the MIRA antigen-specificity platform. Breadth meant the fraction of unique TCRs that were SARS-CoV-2-associated, whereas depth meant the fraction of total T cells that were SARS-CoV-2-associated. Using the MIRA data, each spike-specific TCR was assigned both to the spike region to which the TCR was reactive and to a CD4 or CD8 class. Log10-transformed breadth and depth values were compared by one-way ANOVA with Sidak's multiple comparisons tests. What TCRdb holds here is the immuneACCESS table cut down to in-frame rearrangements. Part of the clones is not present; checked against another copy, under half of the missing clones reflect an unresolved V gene, and the others are unexplained. Clone size and the V and J calls come from that table; the DNA yielded D and trimming. This sample has about 70,000 clones in its table, and 88% of those were observed once. The ten most abundant clones make up more than 4% of the sample.

As to this clone: The clone's antigen remains unknown. Base qualities are not at hand, and no much larger clone is one base apart.

What this sample's time point label stands for: about 28 days (+/-7) after the second vaccine dose. The treatment or condition label of this sample denotes: meningococcal conjugate vaccine given as trial control. The vaccinee samples were drawn from two UK trials, COV001 and COV002, one of which was a single-blind randomized controlled phase 2/3 trial testing AZD1222 (ChAdOx1 nCoV-19) in healthy adults. For TCRbeta chain sequencing, PBMC samples from trial participants were taken at day 0 and at day 28 after the second dose. From the germline V gene, CDR1 is SGHAT and CDR2 is FQNNGV. Trimming at the junction amounts to 2 bases on V and 4 bases on J, and the germline ends lie 11 bases apart. The CDR3 numbers 14 residues from cysteine through phenylalanine. Of the read, only the CDR3 DNA is kept; its 42 bases are in frame from base 1.

The chain is made from TRBV11-2 and TRBJ2-5; tentative D gene TRBD2, with 5 bases matching. Material: peripheral blood, obtained 28 days after the second dose of the MenACWY control vaccine. The TCR comes from an adult who received the MenACWY meningococcal vaccine as a control. The nucleotides read TGTGCCAGCAGCTTATGGGCTAGCCGAGAGACCCAGTACTTC. Translated, this gives CASSLWASRETQYF.